The clone carrying this T cell receptor (beta chain) was seen a few times. Its specificity is not known. Through a sample-barcoded 5' primer and a J-beta primer mix, a second PCR was run for roughly 7 to 11 cycles. In TCRdb, the 5' RACE reads were re-called with MiXCR into one record per CDR3 protein. Counted here are about 830,000 distinct CDR3 sequences, roughly 60% occurring once; the ten biggest clones make up around 22%. This sample stems from a study of blood T cells in healthy people across ages. Findings and caveats of the study: Expanded clonotype changes were possibly confounded by unknown donor CMV status.

Extractions gave at least 5.5 micrograms of total RNA per sample. The sequenced sample consisted of blood. This sequence was found in a man aged 30 to 39 in good health.

In nucleotides, the CDR3 is TGTGCCAGCAGTGAAGGGGAGCGTACGTACCAAGAGACCCAGTACTTC. Translation gives CASSEGERTYQETQYF. The V call is TRBV2, the J call TRBJ2-5; tentative D call: TRBD2 (5 bases). Trimming cost V 1 base and J 0 bases, with 12 bases left between them. CDR3 size: 16 residues. CDR1 SNHLY and CDR2 FYNNEI come from the germline V gene.